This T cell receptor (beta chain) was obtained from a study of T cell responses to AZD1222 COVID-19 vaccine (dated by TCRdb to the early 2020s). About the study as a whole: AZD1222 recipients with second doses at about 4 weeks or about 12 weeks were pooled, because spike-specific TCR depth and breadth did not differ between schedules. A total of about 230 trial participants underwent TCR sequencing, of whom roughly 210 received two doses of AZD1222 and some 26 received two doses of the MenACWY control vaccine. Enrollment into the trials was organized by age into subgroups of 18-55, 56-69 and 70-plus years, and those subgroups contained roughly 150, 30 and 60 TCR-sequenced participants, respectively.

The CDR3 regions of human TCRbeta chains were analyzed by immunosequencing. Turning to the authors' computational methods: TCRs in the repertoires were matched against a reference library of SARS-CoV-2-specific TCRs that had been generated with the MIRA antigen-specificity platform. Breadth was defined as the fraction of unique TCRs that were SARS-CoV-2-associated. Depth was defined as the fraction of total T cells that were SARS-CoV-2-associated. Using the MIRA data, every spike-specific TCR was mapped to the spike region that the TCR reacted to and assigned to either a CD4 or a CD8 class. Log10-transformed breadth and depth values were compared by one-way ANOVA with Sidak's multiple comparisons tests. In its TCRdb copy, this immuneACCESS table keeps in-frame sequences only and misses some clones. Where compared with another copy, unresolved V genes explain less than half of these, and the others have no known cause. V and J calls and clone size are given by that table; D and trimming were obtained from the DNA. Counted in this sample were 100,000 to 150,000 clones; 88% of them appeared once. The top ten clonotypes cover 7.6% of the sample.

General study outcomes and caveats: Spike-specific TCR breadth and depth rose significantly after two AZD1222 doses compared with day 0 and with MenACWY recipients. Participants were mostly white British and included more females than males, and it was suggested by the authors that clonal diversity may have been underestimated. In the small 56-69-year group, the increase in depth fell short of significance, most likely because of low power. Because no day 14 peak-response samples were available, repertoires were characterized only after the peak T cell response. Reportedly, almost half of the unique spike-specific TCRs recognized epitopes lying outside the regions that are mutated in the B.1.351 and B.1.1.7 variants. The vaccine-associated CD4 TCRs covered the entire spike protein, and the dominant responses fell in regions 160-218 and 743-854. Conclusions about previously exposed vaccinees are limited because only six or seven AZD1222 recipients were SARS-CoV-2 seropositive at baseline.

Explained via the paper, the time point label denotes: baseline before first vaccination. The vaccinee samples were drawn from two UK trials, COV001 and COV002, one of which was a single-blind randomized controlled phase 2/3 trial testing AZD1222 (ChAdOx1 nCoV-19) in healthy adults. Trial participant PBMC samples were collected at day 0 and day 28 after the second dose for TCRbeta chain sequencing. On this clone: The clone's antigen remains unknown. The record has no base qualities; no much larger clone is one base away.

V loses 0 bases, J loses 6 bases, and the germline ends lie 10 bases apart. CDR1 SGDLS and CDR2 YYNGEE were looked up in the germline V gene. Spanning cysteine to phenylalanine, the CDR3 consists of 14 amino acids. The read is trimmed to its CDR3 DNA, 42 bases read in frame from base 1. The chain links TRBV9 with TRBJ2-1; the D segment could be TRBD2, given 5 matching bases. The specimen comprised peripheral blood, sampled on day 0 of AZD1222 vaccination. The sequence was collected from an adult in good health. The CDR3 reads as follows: CASSVAPSTNEQFF. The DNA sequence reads TGTGCCAGCAGCGTAGCTCCTAGCACCAATGAGCAGTTCTTC.